Sequencing of this TCR beta chain was carried out in a study of blood T cell repertoires in COVID-19. V was cut by 2 bases and J by 3 bases, with 17 bases left in between. The CDR3 consists of 17 residues. Germline V gene lookup returns CDR1 KGHSH and CDR2 LQKENI. Per the study methods: By means of reference gene primer amplification, nucleated cell counts were estimated. Clones were read by immunoSEQ multiplex PCR, and TCRdb kept only the in-frame ones, dropping some. V and J calls and clone size are those listed in that table; D and trimming were worked out from the DNA. This table holds fewer than 450,000 clones, about 90% found once. Recovered status applied to Cohort 3 donors who had two consecutive negative PCRs. It also applied to those with clearance or with symptom resolution.

The chain carries TRBV18 and TRBJ1-3, with D hard to call. Material for sequencing was PBMCs or T cells enriched from blood (not recorded which). The TCR was taken from a woman under 40 who had recovered from COVID-19. The CDR3, as DNA: TGTGCCAGCTCACCAACGGCCCAGAGGAAAGGTGGAAACACCATATATTTT. Translation gives CASSPTAQRKGGNTIYF.